This T cell receptor (beta chain) was obtained from a study of Ad26.COV2.S vaccination and SARS-CoV-2 variants. Clones were sequenced by immunoSEQ multiplex PCR, and TCRdb holds only the in-frame ones, with some missing. The sample holds 300,000 to 500,000 clones, 70% to 90% seen once. The CDR3 sequence is 16 residues long. CDR1 is SGHNT, CDR2 YENEEA, per germline. V was pared by 0 bases and J by 3 bases, with 14 bases between. The treatment: some 20 received Ad26.COV2.S at low or high dose, single or two shots; about five received placebo; per-sample allocation not given. Following the first vaccine or placebo injection, samples were taken on day 63.

The receptor comes from a person between 18 and 60 years old who received the Ad26.COV2.S COVID-19 vaccine or a placebo. This sample comprised peripheral blood, obtained in a trial of Ad26.COV2.S vaccine versus placebo. The V and J genes are TRBV11-3 and TRBJ1-1; D call uncertain. CDR3 bases: TGTGCCAGCAGCTTAGAGTGGAGGGTCAAGGACACTGAAGCTTTCTTT. Translation: CASSLEWRVKDTEAFF. The entire variable domain, with the rest obtained from reference TRBV11-3 and TRBJ1-1, is as follows: EAGVVQSPRYKIIEKKQPVAFWCNPISGHNTLYWYLQNLGQGPELLIRYENEEAVDDSQLPKDRFSAERLKGVDSTLKIQPAELGDSAVYLCASSLEWRVKDTEAFFGQGTRLTVV.